What follows are 25 T cell receptor beta chains derived from one specimen sequenced in a study of type 1 regulatory T cells (dated by TCRdb to the early 2020s). Sequencing was performed on an Illumina MiSeq. In TCRdb, the public reads were trimmed at Q25 with fastp and aligned with MiXCR, with productive beta chains retained. Here each entry gathers all rows of one CDR3 protein and keeps the most common genes and DNA. In all, the sample holds fewer than 25,000 distinct CDR3 sequences, and around 47% of those were seen once. The ten largest account for 4.8% of the sample. These receptors lack a known antigen. Specimen: cultured T cells, either the whole culture or a sorted T cell fraction (not recorded which). The origin of the receptors is a human donor in good health.

The rearrangement links TRBV12-3 or TRBV12-4 to TRBJ2-7; 9 nucleotides align to TRBD2. The CDR3 length is 15 residues. The V gene end was trimmed by 5 bases and the J gene end by 7 bases; junction bases not matched to a gene: 12. This CDR3 is CASSRGGGGAREQYF. The DNA for the CDR3 is TGTGCCAGCAGTCGTGGAGGCGGGGGGGCTCGGGAGCAGTACTTC.

The chain carries TRBV20-1 and TRBJ1-5; a possible D gene is TRBD1 (6 bases). The CDR3 sequence is 15 residues long. Germline-derived CDR1 and CDR2 are DFQATT and SNEGSKA (reference sequence). The CDR3, as DNA: TGCAGCCCCTTGGGGGCAGGGGCCCCAAATCAGCCCCAGCATTTT. Translated: CSPLGAGAPNQPQHF.

This clonotype is medium-sized by share. CDR3: CASSLVGRINTEAFF. CDR3 nucleotide sequence: TGTGCCAGCAGCTTAGTTGGCAGAATTAACACTGAAGCTTTCTTT. This chain connects TRBV7-2 to TRBJ1-1; D uncertain. V was pared by 1 base and J by 2 bases, with 11 bases between. This CDR3 comprises 15 residues. Germline lookup yields CDR1 SGHTA and CDR2 FQGNSA.

The chain has TRBV2 and TRBJ1-2, with D perhaps matching TRBD1 (6 bases). Germline CDR1 reads SNHLY; CDR2 reads FYNNEI. CDR3 length: 13 residues. Between the trimmed V and J ends, which lost 7 bases and 7 bases, there was a span of 16 bases. The CDR3 loop is CASKLDSKSGYTF. The CDR3 DNA reads as TGTGCCAGCAAACTGGACAGCAAAAGTGGCTACACCTTC. Variable domain in full (rest from reference TRBV2 and TRBJ1-2): EPEVTQTPSHQVTQMGQEVILRCVPISNHLYFYWYRQILGQKVEFLVSFYNNEISEKSEIFDDQFSVERPDGSNFTLKIRSTKLEDSAMYFCASKLDSKSGYTFGSGTRLTVV.

The chain links TRBV7-2 to TRBJ1-2, with a possible D match to TRBD1 (6 bases). Trimming removed 4 bases at V and 11 bases at J, with 20 bases between. Germline loops: CDR1 SGHTA, CDR2 FQGNSA. The CDR3 totals 14 residues. The CDR3 reads CASSSQRRGQPYTF. The CDR3 coding sequence is TGTGCCAGCAGCTCTCAAAGGCGCGGACAGCCTTACACCTTC.

This clonotype occurred many times. The chain joins TRBV7-2 to TRBJ2-7; perhaps TRBD1 as D (6 bases). Germline assignment: CDR1 SGHTA and CDR2 FQGNSA. The CDR3 consists of 15 residues. Trimming stripped 1 base from V and 2 bases from J, with 12 bases between. The CDR3 is CASSLGWHRAYEQYF. The CDR3 nucleotides read TGTGCCAGCAGCTTAGGATGGCACAGGGCCTACGAGCAGTACTTC.

This chain joins TRBV12-3 or TRBV12-4 and TRBJ1-1; possible D gene TRBD1, 5 bases. Trimming pared 2 bases from V and 6 bases from J, leaving 10 bases between. There are 13 residues in the CDR3. CDR3 nucleotides: TGTGCCAGCAGTTTATTAGGGGCGCCTGAAGCTTTCTTT. It translates to CASSLLGAPEAFF.

The chain is built from TRBV2 and TRBJ1-5, with D unresolved. Germline V lookup: CDR1 SNHLY, CDR2 FYNNEI. Trimming removed 6 bases from V and 4 bases from J, with 16 bases in between. The CDR3 is 15 amino acids. CDR3: CASSSLGRMNQPQHF. The CDR3 nucleotides are TGTGCCAGCAGCTCTTTGGGCAGGATGAATCAGCCCCAGCATTTT.

This clonotype is medium-sized (0.01 to 0.1%) by share. The genes are TRBV12-3 or TRBV12-4 and TRBJ1-4; a weak D match, TRBD1 (6 bases). Trimming shortened V by 3 bases and J by 11 bases, and 16 bases separated the two germline ends. The length of the CDR3 is 14 residues. CDR3 loop: CASSFGGDVKKLFF. The CDR3, as DNA: TGTGCCAGCAGTTTTGGGGGCGACGTGAAGAAACTGTTTTTT.

In regard to this clonotype: This may be a read error, as it is one base from a much larger clone. The J gene is TRBJ2-7, the V gene TRBV5-1, with 12 bases identical to TRBD2. The germline gives CDR1 SGHRS, CDR2 YFSETQ. This CDR3 is 16 amino acids long. Trimming removed 4 bases from V and 3 bases from J; junction bases left unmatched: 8. The chain's CDR3 is CASSPSLAGGHYEQYF. CDR3 bases: TGCGCCAGCAGCCCCAGTCTAGCGGGGGGGCACTACGAGCAGTACTTC. Combining the CDR3 with reference TRBV5-1 and TRBJ2-7 gives the whole variable domain KAGVTQTPRYLIKTRGQQVTLSCSPISGHRSVSWYQQTPGQGLQFLFEYFSETQRNKGNFPGRFSGRQFSNSRSEMNVSTLELGDSALYLCASSPSLAGGHYEQYFGPGTRLTVT.

This chain uses TRBV3-1 with TRBJ1-2; weak D call: TRBD1 (5 bases). Trimming pared 3 bases from V and 2 bases from J, leaving 10 bases between. Germline CDR1 LGHDT, CDR2 YNNKEL (reference sequence). The CDR3 extends over 14 amino acids. The DNA for the CDR3 is TGTGCCAGCAGCCAGGCGACAGCAAACTATGGCTACACCTTC. Translation: CASSQATANYGYTF.

The rearrangement links TRBV5-4 to TRBJ1-6; 10 bases match TRBD1. The V gene's germline CDR1 is SGHNT and CDR2 YYREEE (reference sequence). The CDR3 totals 13 residues. J was trimmed by 14 bases and V by 2 bases; bases with no gene match: 4. The CDR3 sequence: CASSFGQGDALHF. The CDR3 nucleotides are TGTGCCAGCAGCTTTGGACAGGGGGACGCCCTCCACTTT.

Only one count was recorded for this clonotype. The V call is TRBV9, the J call TRBJ2-2; TRBD2 agrees at 7 bases. The CDR3 consists of 16 residues. Trimming took 0 bases from V and 4 from J; bases not matched to a gene: 6. Germline CDR1 reads SGDLS; CDR2 reads YYNGEE. The CDR3 region has the DNA TGTGCCAGCAGCGTAGTTCTCGGGGGGTCCACCGGGGAGCTGTTTTTT. Amino acids: CASSVVLGGSTGELFF.

This rearrangement joins TRBV5-1 to TRBJ2-2; D remains ambiguous. CDR3 length: 15 residues. Trimming pared 0 bases from V and 2 bases from J, leaving 8 bases between. The germline CDR1 and CDR2 sequences are SGHRS and YFSETQ. CDR3 loop: CASSLASPNTGELFF. CDR3 bases: TGCGCCAGCAGCTTGGCGTCTCCTAACACCGGGGAGCTGTTTTTT. Supplemented by reference TRBV5-1 and TRBJ2-2, the full variable domain reads KAGVTQTPRYLIKTRGQQVTLSCSPISGHRSVSWYQQTPGQGLQFLFEYFSETQRNKGNFPGRFSGRQFSNSRSEMNVSTLELGDSALYLCASSLASPNTGELFFGEGSRLTVL.

The J gene is TRBJ1-1, the V gene TRBV7-3, with 8 positions matching TRBD1. Trimming took 5 bases from V and 4 from J; bases not matched to a gene: 6. Germline-derived CDR1 and CDR2 are SGHTA and FQGTGA. This CDR3 spans 14 amino acids. CDR3 sequence (DNA): TGTGCCAGCAGCCCCAGGGGGCTTGGCACTGAAGCTTTCTTT. Encoded protein: CASSPRGLGTEAFF. Using reference TRBV7-3 and TRBJ1-1 for the parts outside the CDR3, the full variable domain is GAGVSQTPSNKVTEKGKYVELRCDPISGHTALYWYRQSLGQGPEFLIYFQGTGAADDSGLPNDRFFAVRPEGSVSTLKIQRTERGDSAVYLCASSPRGLGTEAFFGQGTRLTVV.

The rearrangement uses TRBV6-1 and TRBJ1-5; 11 bases align to TRBD1. Germline V gives CDR1 MNHNS, CDR2 SASEGT. This CDR3 comprises 17 residues. Trimming removed 6 bases from V and 4 bases from J; junction bases left unmatched: 11. The DNA for the CDR3 is TGTGCCAGCAGACGGACAGGGGGCACCGTTTGGAATCAGCCCCAGCATTTT. Protein product: CASRRTGGTVWNQPQHF.

This chain uses TRBV18 with TRBJ2-3; TRBD1 is a possible D gene (6 bases). CDR3 length: 16 amino acids. V was trimmed by 2 bases and J by 5 bases, leaving 17 bases between them. Per the germline V gene, CDR1 is KGHSH and CDR2 is LQKENI. Here the CDR3 reads CASSPGLRGGGDTQYF. CDR3 nucleotide sequence: TGTGCCAGCTCACCAGGACTCAGAGGGGGTGGAGATACGCAGTATTTT.

The rearrangement links TRBV20-1 to TRBJ2-3; 10 nucleotides line up with TRBD1. This CDR3 has 14 residues. The V gene end was trimmed by 6 bases and the J gene end by 3 bases; junction bases not matched to a gene: 6. Per germline, CDR1 DFQATT and CDR2 SNEGSKA (reference sequence). The chain's CDR3 is CSAAEGQGTDTQYF. DNA of the CDR3: TGCAGTGCGGCAGAGGGACAGGGGACAGATACGCAGTATTTT.

About this clonotype itself: One base away lies a much larger clone, so this may be a sequencing read error. The chain joins TRBV13 to TRBJ1-4; the D is unclear. V lost 6 bases and J 8 bases, leaving 13 bases between the germline ends. The germline V gene has CDR1 PRHDT and CDR2 FYEKMQ (reference sequence). The CDR3 is 13 amino acids. The CDR3 DNA follows: TGTGCCAGCAGAAGGCTGGATGTGGAAAAACTGTTTTTT. This translates into CASRRLDVEKLFF.

This clonotype appeared a few times. The V and J genes are TRBV6-5 and TRBJ1-2; perhaps TRBD1 as D (5 bases). Germline CDR1 is MNHEY and CDR2 is SVGAGI. CDR3 length: 14 residues. Trimming stripped 8 bases from V and 5 bases from J, with 18 bases between. CDR3 in amino acids: CASRGMGRGYGYTF. CDR3 sequence (DNA): TGTGCCAGCCGTGGCATGGGGCGCGGTTATGGCTACACCTTC.

This clonotype occurred a few times. The rearrangement links TRBV7-2 to TRBJ2-5; D uncertain. Germline loops: CDR1 SGHTA, CDR2 FQGNSA. CDR3 size: 13 residues. Trimming pared 4 bases from V and 5 bases from J, leaving 11 bases between. The CDR3 is CASSSNSPETQYF. Here the CDR3 DNA reads TGTGCCAGCAGCTCAAATTCTCCGGAGACCCAGTACTTC.

In its sample, this clonotype is medium-sized. The chain combines TRBV29-1 with TRBJ2-3; D remains unclear. With 4 bases removed from V and 6 bases from J, the gap between germline ends came to 14 bases. CDR1 is SQVTM, CDR2 ANQGSEA, per germline. This CDR3 spans 13 amino acids. The CDR3 is CSVGRSTPDTQYF. The CDR3 coding sequence is TGCAGCGTTGGGCGGAGTACGCCCGATACGCAGTATTTT.

In its sample, this clonotype ranks as medium-sized. The gene calls are TRBV5-1 and TRBJ2-7; TRBD1 matches 7 bases. The CDR3 has 15 amino acids. CDR1 is SGHRS and CDR2 is YFSETQ in the germline V gene. Trimming removed 3 bases from V and 2 bases from J; junction bases left unmatched: 8. The CDR3 region has the DNA TGCGCCAGCAGCTCGTTCGACAGGGCTACCTACGAGCAGTACTTC. Translated: CASSSFDRATYEQYF.

This rearrangement joins TRBV25-1 to TRBJ1-6; 8 bases are shared with TRBD1. Germline lookup yields CDR1 MGHDK and CDR2 SYGVNS. The CDR3 runs 15 residues. Losses at the gene ends were 6 bases for V and 9 bases for J; bases not matched to a gene: 10. DNA for the CDR3: TGTGCCAGCAGGGCCGACAGGGGAGGATTTTCACCCCTCCACTTT. Residues: CASRADRGGFSPLHF.

This clonotype is deemed medium-sized (0.01 to 0.1%). The V gene is TRBV27, the J gene TRBJ2-2, with a tentative D call TRBD1 (5 bases). Trimming pared 7 bases from V and 5 bases from J, leaving 29 bases between. This CDR3 is built from 19 residues. CDR1 is MNHEY, CDR2 SMNVEV, per germline (reference sequence). The CDR3 reads CASTYWGRIGALGTGELFF. DNA of the CDR3: TGTGCCAGCACTTATTGGGGTCGTATAGGGGCGCTGGGAACCGGGGAGCTGTTTTTT.